The entry below gives a single T cell receptor beta chain sequence along with its context. As yet, its antigen is unknown. The data belong to a study of shared clonotypes between healthy human individuals. Study-wide background: Researchers assigned three CD4 naive, three CD4 memory, two CD8 naive and one CD8 memory plate to each donor. Whole-study results and caveats: Researchers sampled blood only, noting tissue repertoires likely differ. When naive CD4 clonotypes were compared across a few donors, 4% to 5.5% were shared. Relative to memory subsets, naive subsets generally showed larger estimated richness.

Terminally differentiated effector memory CD45RA+ cells were excluded from the naive CD8 cells, which were CD45RO-negative and positively selected for CCR7. Germline V CDR1 and CDR2: MNHNS, SASEGT. V was pared by 4 bases and J by 4 bases, with 17 bases of the junction left unmatched. The CDR3 is 18 amino acids. Only in-frame clones appear in the TCRdb table, and some are missing; sequencing was by immunoSEQ multiplex PCR. The table lists nearly 600,000 clones, around 95% of them singletons. This sequence was found in a woman younger than 45 in good health. Source material: naive CD8+ T cells sorted from blood. The rearrangement uses TRBV6-1 and TRBJ1-2, with TRBD1 matching over 8 bases. The CDR3 here is CASSARGWQGATRYGYTF. The CDR3 region has the DNA TGTGCCAGCAGTGCCCGCGGGTGGCAGGGGGCAACCCGCTATGGCTACACCTTC.